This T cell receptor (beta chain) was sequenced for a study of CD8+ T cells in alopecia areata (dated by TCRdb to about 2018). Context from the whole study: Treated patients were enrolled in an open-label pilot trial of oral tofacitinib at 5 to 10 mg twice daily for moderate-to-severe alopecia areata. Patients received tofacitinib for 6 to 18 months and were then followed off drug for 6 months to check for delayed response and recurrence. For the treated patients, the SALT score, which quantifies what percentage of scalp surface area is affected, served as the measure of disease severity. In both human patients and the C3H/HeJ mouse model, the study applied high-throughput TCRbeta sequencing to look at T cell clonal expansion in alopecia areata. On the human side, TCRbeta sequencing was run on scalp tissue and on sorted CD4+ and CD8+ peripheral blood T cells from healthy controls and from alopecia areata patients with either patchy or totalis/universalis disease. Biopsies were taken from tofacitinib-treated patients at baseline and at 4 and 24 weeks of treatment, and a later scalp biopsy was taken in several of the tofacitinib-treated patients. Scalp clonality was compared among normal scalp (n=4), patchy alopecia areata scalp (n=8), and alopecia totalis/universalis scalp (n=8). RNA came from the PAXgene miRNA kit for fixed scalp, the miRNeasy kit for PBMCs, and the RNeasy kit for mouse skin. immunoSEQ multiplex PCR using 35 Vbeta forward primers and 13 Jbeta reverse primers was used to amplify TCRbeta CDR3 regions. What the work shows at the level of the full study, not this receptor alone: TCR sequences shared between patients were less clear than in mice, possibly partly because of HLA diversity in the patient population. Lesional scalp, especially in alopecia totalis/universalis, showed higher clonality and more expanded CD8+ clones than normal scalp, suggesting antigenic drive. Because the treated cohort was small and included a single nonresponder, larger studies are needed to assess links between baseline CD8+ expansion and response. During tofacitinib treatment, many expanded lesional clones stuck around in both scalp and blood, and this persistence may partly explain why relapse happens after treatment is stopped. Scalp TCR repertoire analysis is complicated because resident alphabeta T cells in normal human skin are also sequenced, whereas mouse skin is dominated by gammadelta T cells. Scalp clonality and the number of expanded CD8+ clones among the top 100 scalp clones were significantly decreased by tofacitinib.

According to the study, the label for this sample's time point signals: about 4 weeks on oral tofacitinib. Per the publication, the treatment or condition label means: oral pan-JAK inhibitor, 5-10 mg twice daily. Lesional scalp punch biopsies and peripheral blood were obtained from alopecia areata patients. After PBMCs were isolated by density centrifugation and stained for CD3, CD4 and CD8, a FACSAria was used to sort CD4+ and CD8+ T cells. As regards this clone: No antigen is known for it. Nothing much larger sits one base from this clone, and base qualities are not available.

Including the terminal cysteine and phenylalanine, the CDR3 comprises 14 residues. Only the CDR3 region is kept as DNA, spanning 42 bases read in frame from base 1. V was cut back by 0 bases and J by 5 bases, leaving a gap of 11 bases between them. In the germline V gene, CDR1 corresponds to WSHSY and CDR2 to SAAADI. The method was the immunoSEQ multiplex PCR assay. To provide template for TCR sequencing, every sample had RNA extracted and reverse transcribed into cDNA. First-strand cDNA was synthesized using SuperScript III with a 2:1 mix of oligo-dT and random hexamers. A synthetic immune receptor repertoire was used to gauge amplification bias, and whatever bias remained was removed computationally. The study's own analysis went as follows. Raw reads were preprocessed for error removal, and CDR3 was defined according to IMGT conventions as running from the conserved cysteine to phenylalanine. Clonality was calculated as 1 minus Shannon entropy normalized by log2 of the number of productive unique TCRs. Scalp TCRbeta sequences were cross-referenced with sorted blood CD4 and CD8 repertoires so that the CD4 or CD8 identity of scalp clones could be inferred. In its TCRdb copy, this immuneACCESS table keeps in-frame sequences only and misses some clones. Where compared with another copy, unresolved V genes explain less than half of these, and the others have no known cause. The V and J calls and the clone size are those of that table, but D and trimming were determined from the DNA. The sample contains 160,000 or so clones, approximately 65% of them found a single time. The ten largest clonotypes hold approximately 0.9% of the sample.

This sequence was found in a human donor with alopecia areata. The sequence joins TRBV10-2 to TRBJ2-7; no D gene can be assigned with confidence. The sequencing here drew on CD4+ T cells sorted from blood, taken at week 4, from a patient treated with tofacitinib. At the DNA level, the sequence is TGCGCCAGCAGTGAGTCCAGGACCAGTAACGAGCAGTACTTC. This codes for CASSESRTSNEQYF.